Listed below are T cell receptor beta chains from one sample, sequenced in a study of cytomegalovirus exposure and HLA in healthy donors. Measured with immunoSEQ multiplex PCR; TCRdb has only the in-frame clones, and not every one. The sample carries more than 90,000 clones, about 88% recorded once. The sequenced sample consisted of PBMCs. The source of these receptors is a man between 18 and 29 years old in good health and CMV-seropositive. CDR3s include the opening cysteine and the closing phenylalanine or tryptophan. Fields, in order: J gene, clone size, V gene, D gene, CDR3 DNA, CDR3 protein. D genes are given only for firm matches. Expanded clones are given a class, and other clones once, few, many or no size at all.

j_call: TRBJ2-7
clone_size: -
v_call: TRBV5-1
d_call: -
cdr3_nt: TGCGCCAGCAGCTTGGAGGGACAAGGAAACGAGCAGTACTTC
cdr3_aa: CASSLEGQGNEQYF

j_call: TRBJ1-1
clone_size: -
v_call: TRBV10-1
d_call: -
cdr3_nt: TGCGCCAGCAGTAAGACAGGGAACACTGAAGCTTTCTTT
cdr3_aa: CASSKTGNTEAFF

j_call: TRBJ2-7
clone_size: once
v_call: TRBV11-2
d_call: TRBD2
cdr3_nt: TGTGCCAGCAGCTTTAGCGGGGGGGCCGCCGAGCAGTACTTC
cdr3_aa: CASSFSGGAAEQYF

j_call: TRBJ2-1
clone_size: -
v_call: TRBV9
d_call: -
cdr3_nt: TGTGCCAGCAGCGTAGGGGGCACCTACAATGAGCAGTTCTTC
cdr3_aa: CASSVGGTYNEQFF

j_call: TRBJ1-4
clone_size: -
v_call: TRBV19
d_call: -
cdr3_nt: TGTGCCAGTAGGCAGGGTTTCAACGATAATGAAAAACTGTTTTTT
cdr3_aa: CASRQGFNDNEKLFF

j_call: TRBJ1-2
clone_size: -
v_call: TRBV14
d_call: TRBD1
cdr3_nt: TGTGCCAGCAGCCAAGACCGGGGGACAGGGGTTAACTATGGCTACACCTTC
cdr3_aa: CASSQDRGTGVNYGYTF

j_call: TRBJ2-1
clone_size: -
v_call: TRBV13
d_call: -
cdr3_nt: TGTGCCAGCAACCTCAACGGGGGTAATGAGCAGTTCTTC
cdr3_aa: CASNLNGGNEQFF

j_call: TRBJ1-6
clone_size: -
v_call: TRBV9
d_call: -
cdr3_nt: TGTGCCAGCAGCGCAGGCTTGGGGCAGGGACACTCACCCCTCCACTTT
cdr3_aa: CASSAGLGQGHSPLHF

j_call: TRBJ2-6
clone_size: -
v_call: TRBV12-5
d_call: -
cdr3_nt: TGTGCTAGTGGTTTGGTACCGGCAGACTCCCTCCGCTCTGGGGCCAACGTCCTGACTTTC
cdr3_aa: CASGLVPADSLRSGANVLTF

j_call: TRBJ2-7
clone_size: -
v_call: TRBV28
d_call: -
cdr3_nt: TGTGCCAGCAGTTTCCATTCGGTCTACGAGCAGTACTTC
cdr3_aa: CASSFHSVYEQYF

j_call: TRBJ2-5
clone_size: -
v_call: TRBV19
d_call: TRBD1
cdr3_nt: TGTGCCAGTAGTTGGGGACAGGGAGAGACCCAGTACTTC
cdr3_aa: CASSWGQGETQYF

j_call: TRBJ1-5
clone_size: -
v_call: TRBV5-8
d_call: TRBD1
cdr3_nt: TGTGCCAGCAGCTACACAGGGGGCACTCAGCCCCAGCATTTT
cdr3_aa: CASSYTGGTQPQHF

j_call: TRBJ2-2
clone_size: -
v_call: TRBV27
d_call: -
cdr3_nt: TGTGCCAGCAGTTCGTTTCTAGCCTTTTGGGAGCTGTTTTTT
cdr3_aa: CASSSFLAFWELFF

j_call: TRBJ1-1
clone_size: -
v_call: TRBV30
d_call: TRBD1
cdr3_nt: TGTGCCTGGAGTGTAGGTACAGGGGGGATCACTGAAGCTTTCTTT
cdr3_aa: CAWSVGTGGITEAFF

j_call: TRBJ2-1
clone_size: once
v_call: TRBV9
d_call: TRBD2
cdr3_nt: TGTGCCAGCAGCACAAGGACTAGCGACAATGAGCAGTTCTTC
cdr3_aa: CASSTRTSDNEQFF

j_call: TRBJ1-2
clone_size: once
v_call: TRBV2
d_call: -
cdr3_nt: TGTGCCAGCAGTGTTTCGGGGGGTAACTATGGCTACACCTTC
cdr3_aa: CASSVSGGNYGYTF

j_call: TRBJ1-6
clone_size: few
v_call: TRBV30
d_call: TRBD1
cdr3_nt: TGTGCCTGGAGCGCGAGGACAGGGGCTTCACCCCTCCACTTT
cdr3_aa: CAWSARTGASPLHF

j_call: TRBJ1-5
clone_size: -
v_call: TRBV19
d_call: -
cdr3_nt: TGTGCCAGTAGCACTGGACAGAATGTTAATCAGCCCCAGCATTTT
cdr3_aa: CASSTGQNVNQPQHF

j_call: TRBJ2-5
clone_size: -
v_call: TRBV11-2
d_call: -
cdr3_nt: TGTGCCAGCAGCTTAGAGTTTAAGCGGGAGACCCAGTACTTC
cdr3_aa: CASSLEFKRETQYF

j_call: TRBJ1-4
clone_size: -
v_call: TRBV28
d_call: -
cdr3_nt: TGTGCCAGCAGTCGTAATGAAAAACTGTTTTTT
cdr3_aa: CASSRNEKLFF

j_call: TRBJ2-7
clone_size: -
v_call: TRBV5-4
d_call: TRBD2
cdr3_nt: TGTGCCAGCAGCTCCCCAACTTTGGGACTAGCGGGTAGGGAGCAGTACTTC
cdr3_aa: CASSSPTLGLAGREQYF

j_call: TRBJ1-3
clone_size: -
v_call: TRBV9
d_call: -
cdr3_nt: TGTGCCAGCAGCCGAGTAGACAGTCCTGGAAACACCATATATTTT
cdr3_aa: CASSRVDSPGNTIYF

j_call: TRBJ1-1
clone_size: -
v_call: TRBV5-1
d_call: -
cdr3_nt: TGCGCCAGCAGCACGGGGAGTGAAGCTTTCTTT
cdr3_aa: CASSTGSEAFF

j_call: TRBJ1-3
clone_size: -
v_call: TRBV11-2
d_call: -
cdr3_nt: TGTGCCAGCACCCAGAAGGGGTCCGGAAACACCATATATTTT
cdr3_aa: CASTQKGSGNTIYF

j_call: TRBJ1-1
clone_size: -
v_call: TRBV5-6
d_call: -
cdr3_nt: TGTGCCAGCAGTCTCCAGACAGGGAACACTGAAGCTTTCTTT
cdr3_aa: CASSLQTGNTEAFF

j_call: TRBJ1-6
clone_size: -
v_call: TRBV28
d_call: TRBD1
cdr3_nt: TGTGCCAGCAAGGGTCTACAGGGGAATTCACCCCTCCACTTT
cdr3_aa: CASKGLQGNSPLHF

j_call: TRBJ1-2
clone_size: -
v_call: TRBV18
d_call: -
cdr3_nt: TGTGCCAGCTCACCCGCAGGGGACCTCTATGGCTACACCTTC
cdr3_aa: CASSPAGDLYGYTF

j_call: TRBJ2-1
clone_size: -
v_call: TRBV27
d_call: -
cdr3_nt: TGTGCCAGCAGACGCGGGCATGAGCAGTTCTTC
cdr3_aa: CASRRGHEQFF

j_call: TRBJ1-6
clone_size: few
v_call: TRBV9
d_call: -
cdr3_nt: TGTGCCAGCAGCGTAGCCCCCGGGGGGAACAATTCACCCCTCCACTTT
cdr3_aa: CASSVAPGGNNSPLHF

j_call: TRBJ2-1
clone_size: -
v_call: TRBV4-1
d_call: -
cdr3_nt: TGCGCCAGCAGCCAACTTCTTCGGGGGGAGCAGTTCTTC
cdr3_aa: CASSQLLRGEQFF

j_call: TRBJ1-1
clone_size: -
v_call: TRBV2
d_call: TRBD1
cdr3_nt: TGTGCCAGCAGCGGACAGGGGGCGGAGACTGAAGCTTTCTTT
cdr3_aa: CASSGQGAETEAFF

j_call: TRBJ2-1
clone_size: -
v_call: TRBV6-6
d_call: -
cdr3_nt: TGTGCCAGCAGCTCCAAGGTAGCGGAATTTCACAATGAGCAGTTCTTC
cdr3_aa: CASSSKVAEFHNEQFF